This T cell receptor beta chain was captured in a study of blood T cell repertoires in COVID-19. In the original analysis: Researchers report that nucleated cell counts were estimated from reference gene primer amplification. Data came from immunoSEQ multiplex PCR; TCRdb stores just in-frame clones and leaves some out. V, J and clone size derive from that table, while D and trimming were established from the DNA sequence. This sample carries 40,000 to 50,000 clones, more than 75% of them seen once, and the ten largest clones take roughly 19%. This receptor was taken from a man in his 70s with active COVID-19. The sample consisted of peripheral blood.

Here the CDR3 reads CASSLYSFNQPQHF. The CDR3 region has the DNA TGTGCCAGCAGCTTATACAGTTTTAATCAGCCCCAGCATTTT. The chain carries TRBV5-6 and TRBJ1-5; D uncertain. This CDR3 has 14 amino acids. The V gene's germline CDR1 is SGHDT and CDR2 YYEEEE. Trimming stripped 2 bases from V and 4 bases from J, with 10 bases between.